These T cell receptor beta chains were read from a single sample in a study of siplizumab effects on memory and regulatory T cells. Sequencing was performed with immunoSEQ multiplex PCR; in TCRdb, only in-frame clones are kept and a portion is missing. Among about 120,000 clones listed, roughly 94% were seen once. Sequenced material: non-Treg CD4+ T cells sorted from blood. Source of these receptors: a human donor in good health. Both conserved end residues are part of each CDR3. Fields, in order: V gene, D gene, CDR3 length, J gene, clone size, CDR3 protein, CDR3 DNA. D genes are given only for firm matches. Clone size is shown for a subset of rows, as once, few, many or a class of expanded clone.

TRBV18,-,14,TRBJ1-4,-,CASSPPGADEKLFF,TGTGCCAGCTCACCCCCAGGGGCCGATGAAAAACTGTTTTTT
TRBV6-6,TRBD1,16,TRBJ1-2,-,CASSYSAASTGFGYTF,TGTGCCAGCAGTTACTCCGCGGCCTCGACAGGGTTCGGCTACACCTTC
TRBV14,TRBD2,15,TRBJ2-3,-,CASSLLAGGSDTQYF,TGTGCCAGCAGCCTATTAGCGGGAGGGTCAGATACGCAGTATTTT
TRBV5-6,TRBD1,16,TRBJ1-1,-,CASSWSGQLLNTEAFF,TGTGCCAGCAGCTGGTCGGGACAGTTATTGAACACTGAAGCTTTCTTT
TRBV19,TRBD1,17,TRBJ2-5,-,CASSPSIAQGARETQYF,TGTGCCAGTAGCCCCAGTATCGCACAGGGGGCGAGAGAGACCCAGTACTTC
TRBV5-6,-,15,TRBJ2-6,-,CASSPVGTGANVLTF,TGTGCCAGCAGTCCAGTCGGAACCGGGGCCAACGTCCTGACTTTC
TRBV6-1,-,14,TRBJ2-5,few,CASSEWGRDETQYF,TGTGCCAGCAGTGAATGGGGCAGGGATGAGACCCAGTACTTC
TRBV19,TRBD1,14,TRBJ2-4,-,CASSIAGGKNIQYF,TGTGCCAGTAGTATAGCAGGGGGTAAAAACATTCAGTACTTC
TRBV6-1,TRBD1,13,TRBJ1-1,-,CASKGTGGTEAFF,TGTGCCAGCAAGGGTACAGGGGGCACTGAAGCTTTCTTT
TRBV5-4,-,12,TRBJ2-5,-,CASGARQETQYF,TGTGCCAGCGGTGCCAGACAAGAGACCCAGTACTTC
TRBV2,-,14,TRBJ2-5,-,CASRLTGTQETQYF,TGTGCCAGCAGACTTACCGGGACCCAAGAGACCCAGTACTTC
TRBV14,-,12,TRBJ1-1,-,CASRTLNTEAFF,TGTGCCAGCCGAACGCTGAATACTGAAGCTTTCTTT
TRBV19,-,14,TRBJ1-3,-,CASKTERIGNTIYF,TGTGCCAGTAAGACAGAACGAATTGGAAACACCATATATTTT
TRBV5-6,-,17,TRBJ1-2,-,CASSLYTGRGGNYGYTF,TGTGCCAGCAGCTTGTATACGGGGCGAGGGGGTAACTATGGCTACACCTTC
TRBV5-6,-,13,TRBJ2-7,-,CASSLARFYEQYF,TGTGCCAGCAGCTTGGCACGATTTTACGAGCAGTACTTC
TRBV15,TRBD1,17,TRBJ2-1,-,CATSRLPGTGTYNEQFF,TGTGCCACCAGCCGACTCCCCGGGACAGGGACCTACAATGAGCAGTTCTTC
TRBV5-1,-,18,TRBJ2-4,-,CASSLVLGQGGGKNIQYF,TGCGCCAGCAGCTTGGTGTTGGGTCAGGGTGGAGGCAAAAACATTCAGTACTTC
TRBV5-6,-,14,TRBJ2-7,-,CASSLGAHSYEQYF,TGTGCCAGCAGCTTGGGGGCCCACTCCTACGAGCAGTACTTC
TRBV5-1,-,14,TRBJ1-6,-,CASSFSGEHSPLHF,TGCGCCAGCAGCTTTTCGGGGGAGCATTCACCCCTCCACTTT
TRBV18,-,13,TRBJ1-1,once,CASSPDRYTEAFF,TGTGCCAGCTCCCCAGACAGGTACACTGAAGCTTTCTTT
TRBV18,-,17,TRBJ1-6,-,CASSPLQEWNYNSPLHF,TGTGCCAGCTCACCACTGCAGGAATGGAACTATAATTCACCCCTCCACTTT
TRBV2,TRBD2,15,TRBJ2-7,once,CASSDRSSGSREQYF,TGTGCCAGCAGTGACCGATCTAGCGGGAGCCGAGAGCAGTACTTC
TRBV5-1,TRBD1,15,TRBJ2-3,-,CASRFGQASTDTQYF,TGCGCCAGCAGATTCGGACAGGCCTCCACAGATACGCAGTATTTT
TRBV5-1,-,18,TRBJ2-6,-,CASSLWGDPRSGANVLTF,TGCGCCAGCAGCTTGTGGGGGGACCCCCGCTCTGGGGCCAACGTCCTGACTTTC
TRBV15,TRBD1,12,TRBJ2-7,-,CATSRGTGEKYF,TGTGCCACCAGCAGGGGGACAGGGGAGAAGTACTTC
TRBV7-2,TRBD2,15,TRBJ2-7,-,CASSLVGSGAYEQYF,TGTGCCAGCAGCTTAGTGGGTAGCGGGGCTTACGAGCAGTACTTC
TRBV25-1,TRBD2,14,TRBJ2-1,-,CASSEYRGGTVRFF,TGTGCCAGCAGTGAATATCGGGGGGGAACGGTCCGGTTCTTC
TRBV4-2,-,14,TRBJ2-2,-,CASTVDRNTGELFF,TGTGCCAGCACCGTGGACAGGAACACCGGGGAGCTGTTTTTT
TRBV11-2,-,14,TRBJ1-1,once,CASSFPGLNTEAFF,TGTGCCAGCAGCTTCCCAGGGTTGAACACTGAAGCTTTCTTT
TRBV5-1,-,12,TRBJ1-1,once,CASSSGVGEAFF,TGCGCCAGCAGCTCAGGGGTTGGGGAAGCTTTCTTT
TRBV5-5,TRBD1,12,TRBJ1-4,once,CASSLATGDLFF,TGTGCCAGCAGCTTGGCAACAGGGGACCTGTTTTTT
TRBV5-8,TRBD1,14,TRBJ1-1,-,CASRSGQTNTEAFF,TGTGCCAGCAGGTCGGGACAGACGAACACTGAAGCTTTCTTT
TRBV30,-,15,TRBJ2-3,-,CAWSVSGPPTDTQYF,TGTGCCTGGAGTGTATCTGGGCCACCGACAGATACGCAGTATTTT